A selection of T cell receptor beta chains follows, all from one sample in a study of T-cell memory formation after mild COVID-19. One entry per CDR3 protein results from TCRdb running MiXCR on the 5' RACE reads. The table has around 320,000 distinct CDR3 sequences, 25% to 30% seen once; the top ten hold around an eighth. Sequenced input: PBMCs or a T cell subset sorted from them (not recorded which). The receptors here all came from an adult woman who had mild COVID-19 (a few samples of this study predate the infection). Cell type and time point are not known. Each CDR3 is given with its conserved first and last residue. The order of the fields is V gene, J gene, D gene, clone size, CDR3 protein, CDR3 DNA. The D gene is left open where the match is weak. Only some rows state a clone size, as once, few, many or a class for expanded clones.

v_call: TRBV7-9
j_call: TRBJ2-7
d_call: TRBD1
clone_size: few
cdr3_aa: CASSLPGGSSYEQYF
cdr3_nt: TGTGCCAGCAGCTTACCAGGGGGTAGCTCCTACGAGCAGTACTTC

v_call: TRBV11-1
j_call: TRBJ2-1
d_call: NA
clone_size: once
cdr3_aa: CASSLRVRGNEQLF
cdr3_nt: TGTGCCAGCAGCTTAAGGGTCCGGGGCAATGAGCAGTTATTC

v_call: TRBV4-3
j_call: TRBJ2-2
d_call: TRBD2
clone_size: few
cdr3_aa: CASSQDWGGLSLGELFF
cdr3_nt: TGCGCCAGCAGCCAAGATTGGGGAGGGCTGAGTCTCGGGGAGCTGTTTTTT

v_call: TRBV20-1
j_call: TRBJ2-1
d_call: NA
clone_size: few
cdr3_aa: CSAGPGLYNEQFF
cdr3_nt: TGCAGTGCTGGCCCGGGCCTATACAATGAGCAGTTCTTC

v_call: TRBV2
j_call: TRBJ2-1
d_call: TRBD2
clone_size: few
cdr3_aa: CASIQLANNEQFF
cdr3_nt: TGTGCCAGCATTCAACTAGCGAACAATGAGCAGTTCTTC

v_call: TRBV7-9
j_call: TRBJ1-1
d_call: NA
clone_size: NA
cdr3_aa: CASSPQGRMNTEAFF
cdr3_nt: TGTGCCAGCAGCCCCCAGGGACGTATGAACACTGAAGCTTTCTTT

v_call: TRBV27
j_call: TRBJ1-1
d_call: NA
clone_size: NA
cdr3_aa: CASSPTPGLTEAFF
cdr3_nt: TGTGCCAGCAGTCCGACCCCGGGACTCACTGAAGCTTTCTTT

v_call: TRBV5-1
j_call: TRBJ2-7
d_call: TRBD1
clone_size: NA
cdr3_aa: CASSLAGGQAYEQYF
cdr3_nt: TGCGCCAGCAGCTTGGCAGGGGGACAGGCCTACGAGCAGTACTTC

v_call: TRBV9
j_call: TRBJ2-2
d_call: NA
clone_size: few
cdr3_aa: CASSVREWYTGELFF
cdr3_nt: TGTGCCAGCAGCGTAAGGGAGTGGTACACCGGGGAGCTGTTTTTT

v_call: TRBV4-1
j_call: TRBJ1-4
d_call: NA
clone_size: NA
cdr3_aa: CASSQVPNEKLFF
cdr3_nt: TGCGCCAGCAGCCAAGTACCTAATGAAAAACTGTTTTTT

v_call: TRBV27
j_call: TRBJ2-7
d_call: TRBD1
clone_size: few
cdr3_aa: CASSTGVFSGEQYF
cdr3_nt: TGTGCCAGTTCTACAGGGGTGTTTAGTGGCGAGCAGTACTTC

v_call: TRBV7-9
j_call: TRBJ1-1
d_call: NA
clone_size: few
cdr3_aa: CASTNAIGVRREAFF
cdr3_nt: TGTGCCAGCACCAACGCGATTGGGGTGCGAAGGGAAGCTTTCTTT

v_call: TRBV24-1
j_call: TRBJ2-5
d_call: NA
clone_size: few
cdr3_aa: CATSEWTEETQYF
cdr3_nt: TGTGCCACCAGTGAATGGACAGAAGAGACCCAGTACTTC

v_call: TRBV27
j_call: TRBJ2-2
d_call: NA
clone_size: few
cdr3_aa: CASSYQVGELFF
cdr3_nt: TGTGCCAGCAGTTACCAGGTCGGGGAGCTGTTTTTT